Following are 27 T cell receptor beta chains from one sample sequenced in a study of tumor-infiltrating lymphocytes in primary liver carcinoma. TCR beta cDNA was prepared out of around 460 ng total RNA by means of a constant-region primer. A slightly modified ARM-PCR protocol with three nested multiplex PCR rounds produced these TCR beta libraries. In the first two PCR rounds, TRBV1-TRBV30 forward primers were paired with a C-beta reverse primer, and each round lasted around 10 cycles. TCRdb itself ran the multiplex PCR reads through MiXCR, one entry per CDR3 protein. The table has about 330,000 distinct CDR3 sequences, approximately 64% seen once. Unsorted whole blood supplied the RNA, and germline DNA was extracted too. The sequenced sample consisted of peripheral blood. These receptors were collected from a man in his forties with primary liver carcinoma and hepatitis B virus infection.

Remarks on this clonotype: The CDR3 carries no conserved terminal phenylalanine or tryptophan, so it likely arises from a read error. This chain connects TRBV11-2 to TRBJ2-5; TRBD2 agrees at 8 bases. V gave up 1 base and J gave up 5 bases; unmatched junction bases: 15. CDR1 is SGHAT and CDR2 is FQNNGV in the germline V gene. The CDR3 runs to 18 residues. The CDR3 loop reads CASSLGIAGLGIRETQYL. CDR3 coding DNA: TGTGCCAGCAGCTTAGGTATCGCGGGACTAGGAATTCGCGAGACCCAGTACTTA.

This clonotype was seen a few times. V gene TRBV5-5 combines with J gene TRBJ1-4; possible D gene TRBD1, 5 bases. Per the germline V gene, CDR1 is SGHKS and CDR2 is YYEKEE (reference sequence). Trimming cost V 3 bases and J 1 base, with 7 bases left between them. This CDR3 has 14 amino acids. CDR3 bases: TGTGCCAGCAGCTCGGGGGAAACTAATGAAAAACTGTTTTTT. Protein product: CASSSGETNEKLFF.

This clonotype was counted between two and nine times. One base away lies a much larger clone, so this may be a sequencing read error. The gene calls are TRBV6-5 and TRBJ2-7; TRBD2 agrees at 8 bases. Germline V CDR1 and CDR2: MNHEY, SVGAGI. This CDR3 is 13 amino acids long. V was pared by 6 bases and J by 7 bases, with 8 bases of the junction left unmatched. The CDR3 nucleotides are TGTGCCAGCAGGCCGGGACGGGGGGGAGAGCAGTACTTC. It specifies CASRPGRGGEQYF.

In its sample, this clonotype ranks as medium-sized. This chain joins TRBV11-2 and TRBJ2-1; D uncertain. This CDR3 is 12 amino acids long. The germline CDR1 and CDR2 sequences are SGHAT and FQNNGV. Trimming took off 6 bases at V and 5 bases at J, with 8 bases between the two ends. The CDR3 DNA reads TGTGCCAGCAGGGAAGAGGACAATGAGCAGTTCTTC. It translates to CASREEDNEQFF.

The V and J genes are TRBV7-9 and TRBJ1-5; no definite D call. Germline lookup yields CDR1 SEHNR and CDR2 FQNEAQ (reference sequence). The V end lost 4 bases, the J end lost 4 bases, and 14 bases lay between the germline ends. This CDR3 is built from 15 residues. The CDR3: CASSSGRGRNQPQHF. For the CDR3, the DNA is TGTGCCAGCAGCTCCGGGAGAGGGCGAAATCAGCCCCAGCATTTT.

V and J are TRBV28 and TRBJ2-7, with a weak D call TRBD1 (5 bases). The CDR3 spans 14 residues. Germline V CDR1 and CDR2: MDHEN, SYDVKM. The V gene lost 4 bases and the J gene lost 7 bases, with 17 bases spanning the gap. CDR3 in DNA: TGTGCCAGCAGTTGGGATTACGGCAGGGCGGAGCAGTACTTC. Its translation is CASSWDYGRAEQYF.

Note on this clonotype: A much larger clone lies a single base off, so this may be a read error. The rearrangement joins TRBV6-6 to TRBJ2-7; 13 bases fit TRBD2. Per the germline V gene, CDR1 is MNHNY and CDR2 is SVGAGI (reference sequence). The CDR3 consists of 16 residues. The V and J ends lost 5 bases and 1 base, in that order; junction bases with no gene match: 5. CDR3 protein: CASSIRLAGGSYEQYF. CDR3 nucleotide sequence: TGTGCCAGCAGTATCCGACTAGCGGGAGGATCCTACGAGCAGTACTTC.

A word on this clonotype: A read error may explain this, as a much larger clone is one base away. The gene calls are TRBV6-6 and TRBJ1-1; 8 nucleotides align to TRBD1. Germline CDR1 MNHNY, CDR2 SVGAGI (reference sequence). The CDR3 contains 14 residues. With 6 bases clipped from V and 11 bases from J, the junction kept 14 bases outside the gene matches. The CDR3 loop is CASSLTVGTGHAFF. CDR3 bases: TGTGCCAGCAGCCTAACAGTCGGGACAGGTCATGCTTTCTTT.

As to this clonotype: It is likely a read error, because the conserved phenylalanine at the end of the CDR3 is missing. The chain employs TRBV4-1 and TRBJ2-2; 10 bases align to TRBD1. The CDR3 extends over 16 amino acids. Germline loops: CDR1 MGHRA, CDR2 YSYEKL. V lost 5 bases and J lost 5; bases outside the gene matches: 8. As DNA, the CDR3 is TGCGCCAGCAGCGATATGGACAGGGGGTTAACCGGGGAGCTGTTTCTT. This translates into CASSDMDRGLTGELFL.

This clonotype was recorded only once. At one boundary the junction diverges from the germline segment, which might be a read error. The rearrangement uses TRBV11-2 and TRBJ2-1; D may be TRBD2 (6 bases). The CDR3 consists of 18 residues. The germline CDR1 and CDR2 sequences are SGHAT and FQNNGV. The CDR3, as DNA: TGTGTCAGCAGCTCCCACCCCCGTCTCGGGGGAGAGGGCAATGAGCAGTTCTTC. Protein sequence: CVSSSHPRLGGEGNEQFF.

The chain has TRBV5-5 and TRBJ2-3; D might be TRBD1 (6 bases). Germline V gene data show CDR1 as SGHKS and CDR2 as YYEKEE (reference sequence). The CDR3 has 15 residues. The CDR3 DNA sequence: TGTAACAGCAGCTTGGCAGGGGCAGGAAGAGATACGCAGTATTTT. This codes for CNSSLAGAGRDTQYF. The whole variable domain, filled in from reference TRBV5-5 and TRBJ2-3, reads DAGVTQSPTHLIKTRGQQVTLRCSPISGHKSVSWYQQVLGQGPQFIFQYYEKEERGRGNFPDRFSARQFPNYSSELNVNALLLGDSALYLCNSSLAGAGRDTQYFGPGTRLTVL.

A remark on this clonotype: Here the CDR3 omits its conserved ending phenylalanine or tryptophan, so a read error is the likely source. The chain uses TRBV12-3 or TRBV12-4 and TRBJ1-6, with 7 bases matching TRBD1. V shed 8 bases and J 7 bases; nucleotides not matched to a gene: 5. The CDR3 spans 13 residues. The CDR3 loop reads CASRNRGNSPLHS. Written as DNA, the CDR3 is TGTGCCAGCCGGAACAGGGGAAATTCACCCCTCCACTCT.

This clonotype was seen more than once but under ten times. A read error may explain this, as a much larger clone is one base away. This chain's CDR3 is CASSQAEASSYGYTF. The CDR3 region has the DNA TGCGCCAGCAGCCAGGCGGAGGCTTCGTCCTATGGCTACACCTTC. This rearrangement joins TRBV4-1 to TRBJ1-2; D is uncertain. This CDR3 has 15 residues. The germline gives CDR1 MGHRA, CDR2 YSYEKL. The V end lost 3 bases, the J end lost 4 bases, and 15 bases lay between the germline ends.

V is TRBV11-3 and J is TRBJ2-7; 12 bases agree with TRBD2. The length of the CDR3 is 15 residues. Germline V CDR1 and CDR2: SGHNT, YENEEA. V shed 5 bases and J 3 bases; nucleotides not matched to a gene: 5. CDR3 sequence reads: CASSPTSGSSYEQYF. The CDR3 DNA is TGTGCCAGCAGCCCGACTAGCGGGAGTAGCTACGAGCAGTACTTC.

The chain uses TRBV19 and TRBJ2-6; unclear D gene. This CDR3 spans 14 amino acids. V gave up 4 bases and J gave up 0 bases, with 4 bases separating them. Germline CDR1 reads LNHDA; CDR2 reads SQIVND (reference sequence). The CDR3 sequence: CASSTYSGANVLTF. The DNA for the CDR3 is TGTGCCAGTAGTACGTACTCTGGGGCCAACGTCCTGACTTTC.

In the case of this clonotype: In this CDR3 the conserved last residue, phenylalanine or tryptophan, is missing, so a read error is likely. This chain joins TRBV11-2 and TRBJ2-6; a possible D gene is TRBD1 (6 bases). The CDR3 has 14 residues. CDR1 and CDR2 from the germline V gene are SGHAT and FQNNGV. CDR3 coding DNA: TGCGCCAGCAGCACAGGGCCTGGGGCCAACGTCCTGACTTCC. It yields the protein CASSTGPGANVLTS.

V and J are TRBV2 and TRBJ2-1; 12 bases are a match to TRBD1. The ends lost 7 bases at V and 9 bases at J; junction bases unmatched: 7. Germline CDR1 reads SNHLY; CDR2 reads FYNNEI. The CDR3 covers 14 residues. The CDR3 coding sequence is TGTGCCAGCAATACCGGGACAGGGGGCGTTGAGCAGTTCTTC. This translates into CASNTGTGGVEQFF.

This clonotype has ten or more counts. V gene TRBV29-1 combines with J gene TRBJ2-1; a possible D gene is TRBD2 (5 bases). Germline CDR1 is SQVTM and CDR2 is ANQGSEA. With 4 bases removed from V and 5 bases from J, the gap between germline ends came to 12 bases. The CDR3 runs to 13 residues. The CDR3 spells CSVGSGSHNEQFF. The CDR3, as DNA: TGCAGCGTTGGCAGCGGTAGTCACAATGAGCAGTTCTTC.

Details on this clonotype: Its ends do not fully match the called genes, so a read error is possible. This chain uses TRBV11-2 with TRBJ2-2; 11 nucleotides line up with TRBD1. Germline values: CDR1 SGHAT, CDR2 FQNNGV. CDR3 length: 14 amino acids. CDR3: CASSRDRGVGELFF. The CDR3, as DNA: TGTGCTAGCAGCAGGGACAGGGGGGTCGGGGAGCTGTTTTTT.

This chain uses TRBV11-2 with TRBJ2-7; 10 nucleotides line up with TRBD1. This CDR3 has 14 residues. Germline V CDR1 and CDR2: SGHAT, FQNNGV. The trim removed 7 bases at V and 3 bases at J, leaving 6 bases unmatched. The CDR3 loop is CASILDRGRYEQYF. The CDR3 region has the DNA TGTGCCAGCATTTTAGACAGGGGGCGCTACGAGCAGTACTTC.

Of note for this clonotype: A much bigger clone sits one base away, suggesting this may be a read error. V usage is TRBV12-3 or TRBV12-4 and J usage is TRBJ2-1, with D hard to call. The CDR3 is made up of 13 amino acids. Trimming cost V 6 bases and J 3 bases, with 9 bases left between them. The CDR3 reads CASRGIGYNEQFF. CDR3 DNA sequence: TGTGCCAGCAGAGGTATAGGCTACAATGAGCAGTTCTTC.

About this clonotype itself: This may arise from a read error, as a much more abundant clone is one base away. J is TRBJ1-1 and V is TRBV4-1; maybe TRBD1 (5 bases). There are 14 residues in the CDR3. CDR1 and CDR2 from the germline V gene are MGHRA and YSYEKL. The CDR3 reads CTSREENLNTEAFF. Written as DNA, the CDR3 is TGCACCAGCAGGGAGGAGAATTTAAACACTGAAGCTTTCTTT.

In the case of this clonotype: One end of the junction varies from germline; a read error may be responsible. The V gene is TRBV11-2, the J gene TRBJ1-1, with D unclear. CDR1 and CDR2 from the germline V gene are SGHAT and FQNNGV. The CDR3 runs to 14 residues. The CDR3 here is CAISLETGNTEAFF. CDR3 bases: TGTGCCATCAGCCTAGAGACTGGGAACACTGAAGCTTTCTTT. Variable domain in full (rest from reference TRBV11-2 and TRBJ1-1): EAGVAQSPRYKIIEKRQSVAFWCNPISGHATLYWYQQILGQGPKLLIQFQNNGVVDDSQLPKDRFSAERLKGVDSTLKIQPAKLEDSAVYLCAISLETGNTEAFFGQGTRLTVV.

To note about this clonotype: A much larger clone sits a single nucleotide away, making a read error possible. This chain uses TRBV4-1 with TRBJ2-3; the D call may be TRBD1 or TRBD2 (5 bases each). Germline V gives CDR1 MGHRA, CDR2 YSYEKL. The CDR3 has 17 amino acids. V lost 4 bases, J lost 8 bases, and 25 bases lay in between. In DNA form, the CDR3 reads TGCGCCAGCAGCCGCCGGGGTGAGGGGAGTTTTTCAGGTACGCAGTATTTT. Residues: CASSRRGEGSFSGTQYF.

Concerning this clonotype itself: The junction differs from germline at one of its ends, possibly a read error. V is TRBV11-2 and J is TRBJ2-7; possibly TRBD2 for D (6 bases). Germline-derived CDR1 and CDR2 are SGHAT and FQNNGV. CDR3 size: 17 residues. The CDR3 DNA is TGTGCCAGCGGCTTATCGTCGGGGCGGGACCTGTCCTACGAGCGGTACTTC. It specifies CASGLSSGRDLSYERYF.

J is TRBJ2-2 and V is TRBV29-1; the D gene could be TRBD1 or TRBD2 (6 bases each). Trimming pared 3 bases from V and 10 bases from J, leaving 12 bases between. The CDR3 has 12 amino acids. Germline CDR1 reads SQVTM; CDR2 reads ANQGSEA. The CDR3 sequence: CSVEGGSQELFF. CDR3 bases: TGCAGCGTTGAGGGGGGCTCACAGGAGCTGTTTTTT.

As to this clonotype: A read error may explain this, as a much larger clone is one base away. V and J are TRBV12-3 or TRBV12-4 and TRBJ1-4, with D possibly matching TRBD1 (5 bases). With 6 bases removed from V and 13 bases from J, the gap between germline ends came to 15 bases. The CDR3 totals 12 residues. The chain's CDR3 is CASRRSQGRLFF. DNA for the CDR3: TGTGCCAGCAGACGAAGCCAGGGAAGACTGTTTTTT.